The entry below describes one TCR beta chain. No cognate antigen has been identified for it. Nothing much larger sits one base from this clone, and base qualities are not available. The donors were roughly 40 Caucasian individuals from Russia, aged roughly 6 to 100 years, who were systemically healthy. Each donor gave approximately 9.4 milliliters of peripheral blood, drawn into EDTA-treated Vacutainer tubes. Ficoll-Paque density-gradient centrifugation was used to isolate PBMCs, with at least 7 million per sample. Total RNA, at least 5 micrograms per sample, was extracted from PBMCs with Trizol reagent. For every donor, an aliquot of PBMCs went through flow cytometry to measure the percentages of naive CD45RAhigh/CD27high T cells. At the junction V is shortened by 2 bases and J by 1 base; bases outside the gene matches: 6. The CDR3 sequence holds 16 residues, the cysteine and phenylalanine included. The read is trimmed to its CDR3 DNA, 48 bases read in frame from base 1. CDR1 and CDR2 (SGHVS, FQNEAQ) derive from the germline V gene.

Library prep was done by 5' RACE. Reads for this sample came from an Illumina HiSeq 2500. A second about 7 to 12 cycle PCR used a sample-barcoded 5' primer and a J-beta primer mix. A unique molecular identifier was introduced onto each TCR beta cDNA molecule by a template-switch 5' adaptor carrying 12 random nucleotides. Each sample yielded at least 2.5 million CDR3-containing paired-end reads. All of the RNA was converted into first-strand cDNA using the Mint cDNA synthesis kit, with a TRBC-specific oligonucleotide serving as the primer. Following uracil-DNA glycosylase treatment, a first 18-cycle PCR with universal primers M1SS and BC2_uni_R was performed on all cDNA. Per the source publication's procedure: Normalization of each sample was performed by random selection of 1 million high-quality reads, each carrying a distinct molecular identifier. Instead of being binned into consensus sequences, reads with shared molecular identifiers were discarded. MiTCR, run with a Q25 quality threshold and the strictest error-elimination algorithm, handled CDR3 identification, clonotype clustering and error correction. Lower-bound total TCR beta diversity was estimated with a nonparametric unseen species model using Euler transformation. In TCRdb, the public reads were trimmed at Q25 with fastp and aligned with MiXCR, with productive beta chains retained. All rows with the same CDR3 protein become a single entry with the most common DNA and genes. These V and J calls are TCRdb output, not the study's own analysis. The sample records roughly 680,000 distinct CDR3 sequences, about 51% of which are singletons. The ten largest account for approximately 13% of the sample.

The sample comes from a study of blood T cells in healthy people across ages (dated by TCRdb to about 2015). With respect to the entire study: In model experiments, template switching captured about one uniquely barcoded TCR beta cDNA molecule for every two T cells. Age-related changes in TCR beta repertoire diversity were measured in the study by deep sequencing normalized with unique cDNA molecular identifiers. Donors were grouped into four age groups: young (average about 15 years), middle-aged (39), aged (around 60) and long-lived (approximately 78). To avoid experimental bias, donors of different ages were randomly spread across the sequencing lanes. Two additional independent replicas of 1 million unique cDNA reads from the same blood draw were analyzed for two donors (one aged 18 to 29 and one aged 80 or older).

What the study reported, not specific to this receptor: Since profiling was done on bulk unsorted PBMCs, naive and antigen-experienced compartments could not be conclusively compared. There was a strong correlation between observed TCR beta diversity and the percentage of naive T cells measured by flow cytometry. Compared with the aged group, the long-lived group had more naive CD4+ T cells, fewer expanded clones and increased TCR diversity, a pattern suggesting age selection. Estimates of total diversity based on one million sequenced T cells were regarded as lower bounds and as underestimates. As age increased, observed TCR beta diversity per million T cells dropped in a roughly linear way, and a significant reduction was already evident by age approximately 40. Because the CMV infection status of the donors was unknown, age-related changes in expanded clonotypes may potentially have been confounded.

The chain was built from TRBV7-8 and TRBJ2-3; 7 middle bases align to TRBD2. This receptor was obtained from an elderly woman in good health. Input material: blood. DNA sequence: TGTGCCAGCAGCTTATGGGGGGGTAGTCGCACAGATACGCAGTATTTT. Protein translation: CASSLWGGSRTDTQYF.